The 17 T cell receptor beta chains below were found in one sample sequenced in a study of T cell responses to AZD1222 COVID-19 vaccine. Clones were read by immunoSEQ multiplex PCR, and TCRdb kept only the in-frame ones, dropping some. The repertoire holds around 150,000 clones, with roughly 88% as singletons. Sample: peripheral blood, taken 28 days after the second AZD1222 dose. These receptors originate from an adult who received the AZD1222 COVID-19 vaccine.

The rearrangement uses TRBV4-2 and TRBJ2-1; D tentatively reads TRBD1 or TRBD2 (6 bases each). The CDR3 consists of 17 residues. V lost 2 bases and J 3 bases, leaving 17 bases between the germline ends. Per germline, CDR1 LGHNA and CDR2 YNFKEQ. The CDR3 sequence: CASSQTRAEGDYNEQFF. The CDR3 nucleotides are TGTGCCAGCAGCCAAACCCGAGCGGAGGGGGACTACAATGAGCAGTTCTTC.

This chain connects TRBV13 to TRBJ1-4, with D perhaps matching TRBD1 (5 bases). The CDR3 loop spans 15 amino acids. V was trimmed by 5 bases and J by 4 bases, leaving 14 bases between them. Germline CDR1 is PRHDT and CDR2 is FYEKMQ (reference sequence). The CDR3 DNA reads TGTGCCAGCAGCCGCGGGAGGGGCGTTAATGAAAAACTGTTTTTT. Protein: CASSRGRGVNEKLFF.

This chain links TRBV4-2 with TRBJ1-5; possibly TRBD1 for D (5 bases). The V gene's germline CDR1 is LGHNA and CDR2 YNFKEQ. This CDR3 spans 15 amino acids. The V and J ends lost 4 bases and 6 bases respectively, with 16 bases between them. In DNA, the CDR3 is TGTGCCAGCAGCCCGGCCGGACAAGGCCCTCAGCCCCAGCATTTT. This codes for CASSPAGQGPQPQHF.

The rearrangement uses TRBV19 and TRBJ1-5; D is undetermined. CDR3 size: 16 residues. Per the germline V gene, CDR1 is LNHDA and CDR2 is SQIVND (reference sequence). The V gene lost 7 bases and the J gene lost 3 bases, with 19 bases spanning the gap. The DNA for the CDR3 is TGTGCCAGTAAGGTGTCTGTTCCTAGAATCAATCAGCCCCAGCATTTT. Encoded protein: CASKVSVPRINQPQHF.

The chain combines TRBV27 with TRBJ2-3; 9 positions match TRBD1. The CDR3 length is 17 residues. The germline CDR1 and CDR2 sequences are MNHEY and SMNVEV (reference sequence). V was pared by 6 bases and J by 2 bases, with 12 bases of the junction left unmatched. The CDR3 reads CASRPWGQGDLTDTQYF. The CDR3 bases are TGTGCCAGCAGGCCATGGGGACAGGGAGATCTCACAGATACGCAGTATTTT.

This rearrangement joins TRBV5-1 to TRBJ1-6; 7 bases match TRBD1. The CDR3 runs 15 residues. The germline V gene has CDR1 SGHRS and CDR2 YFSETQ. V dropped 3 bases and J dropped 6; count of bases not matched to a gene: 6. The CDR3 bases are TGCGCCAGCAGCTACGACGGGACAGCTAATTCACCCCTCCACTTT. This gives the protein CASSYDGTANSPLHF.

Details on this clone: Other nucleotide sequences in the sample specify the same CDR3. This rearrangement joins TRBV2 to TRBJ1-5, with D possibly TRBD1 on 5 matching bases. This CDR3 spans 13 amino acids. Germline assignment: CDR1 SNHLY and CDR2 FYNNEI. Trimming stripped 3 bases from V and 7 bases from J, with 10 bases between. In DNA, the CDR3 is TGTGCCAGCAGTGACGACAGAGGGCAGCCCCAGCATTTT. Amino acids: CASSDDRGQPQHF.

This chain joins TRBV4-2 and TRBJ2-1, with 9 nucleotides matching TRBD2. The V segment lost 1 base and the J segment 9 bases; nucleotides outside the gene matches: 7. From germline, CDR1 is LGHNA and CDR2 YNFKEQ. CDR3 length: 15 amino acids. The CDR3 DNA reads as TGTGCCAGCAGCCAAGTTGTAGCGGGGGCCGCTGAGCAGTTCTTC. Its translation: CASSQVVAGAAEQFF.

The chain is built from TRBV5-6 and TRBJ1-6; D gene ambiguous. From germline, CDR1 is SGHDT and CDR2 YYEEEE. Trimming cost V 1 base and J 4 bases, with 12 bases left between them. The CDR3 spans 16 residues. The CDR3 region is CASSLSSSPYNSPLHF. DNA of the CDR3: TGTGCCAGCAGCTTGAGCTCTTCGCCGTATAATTCACCCCTCCACTTT.

The genes are TRBV6-5 and TRBJ1-1; no reliable D call. In germline, CDR1 is MNHEY, CDR2 SVGAGI. The germline V and J ends were trimmed by 4 bases and 1 base, with 16 bases remaining between them. This CDR3 region has 16 residues. The CDR3: CASSSPQAVPNTEAFF. DNA for the CDR3: TGTGCCAGCAGTTCTCCTCAAGCCGTTCCGAACACTGAAGCTTTCTTT.

This clone has a handful of counts. The chain has TRBV18 and TRBJ1-2, with D possibly TRBD1 on 5 matching bases. Trimming took 5 bases from V and 6 from J, leaving 7 bases between them. Germline V CDR1 and CDR2: KGHSH, LQKENI. The CDR3 contains 11 residues. As DNA, the CDR3 is TGTGCCAGCTCAGCACAGGATGGCTACACCTTC. It specifies CASSAQDGYTF.

The chain carries TRBV7-2 and TRBJ2-3, with 11 bases that match TRBD1. The CDR3 has 16 amino acids. The V segment lost 3 bases and the J segment 5 bases; nucleotides outside the gene matches: 7. Per germline, CDR1 SGHTA and CDR2 FQGNSA. The CDR3 DNA follows: TGTGCCAGCAGCTTGGCCCGGGACAGGGGGATAGATACGCAGTATTTT. Protein product: CASSLARDRGIDTQYF.

V is TRBV7-8 and J is TRBJ1-1; TRBD1 aligns across 8 bases. Germline V gives CDR1 SGHVS, CDR2 FQNEAQ. Trimming removed 5 bases from V and 10 bases from J; junction bases left unmatched: 6. The CDR3 spans 12 residues. DNA for the CDR3: TGTGCCAGCAGCCGGCGGACAGGGACAGCTTTCTTT. Amino acid sequence: CASSRRTGTAFF.

The chain has TRBV27 and TRBJ2-1; D not resolved. Germline-derived CDR1 and CDR2 are MNHEY and SMNVEV (reference sequence). Trimming shortened V by 3 bases and J by 0 bases, and 12 bases separated the two germline ends. CDR3 length: 16 amino acids. The DNA for the CDR3 is TGTGCCAGCAGTTTCACGAGACTTTACTCCTACAATGAGCAGTTCTTC. It encodes CASSFTRLYSYNEQFF.

This chain uses TRBV29-1 with TRBJ2-3; D might be TRBD1 or TRBD2, each matching 5 bases. The germline gives CDR1 SQVTM, CDR2 ANQGSEA. This CDR3 comprises 13 residues. V lost 4 bases, J lost 0 bases, and 8 bases lay in between. The DNA for the CDR3 is TGCAGCGTTGGGGGACGCAGCACAGATACGCAGTATTTT. This encodes CSVGGRSTDTQYF.

V gene TRBV6-1 combines with J gene TRBJ1-5; D is ambiguous. The V gene lost 1 base and the J gene lost 1 base, with 14 bases spanning the gap. CDR1 and CDR2 (germline): MNHNS, SASEGT. CDR3 size: 17 residues. The chain's CDR3 is CASSEVQRPTSNQPQHF. The DNA for the CDR3 is TGTGCCAGCAGTGAAGTCCAGAGACCCACGAGCAATCAGCCCCAGCATTTT.

The J gene is TRBJ1-4, the V gene TRBV12-1; the table's D call of TRBD1 was not tested on the DNA. TRBV12-1 is annotated as a pseudogene. This CDR3 contains 16 residues. DNA of the CDR3: TGTGCCAGCAGCTTGTTGGTACAGGGTGGGGATGAAAAACTGTTTTTT. The encoded protein is CASSLLVQGGDEKLFF.